This TCR beta chain is drawn from a study of cytomegalovirus exposure and HLA in healthy donors. V was pared by 3 bases and J by 5 bases, with 16 bases between. Per germline, CDR1 SGHTA and CDR2 FQGNSA. CDR3 length: 16 residues. PCR employed 60 Vbeta and 13 Jbeta primers. In the authors' methods: Later work found 80 million or so unique TCR beta chains, with 10 million to 14 million shared. Clones were sequenced by immunoSEQ multiplex PCR, and TCRdb holds only the in-frame ones, with some missing. From that table come the V and J calls and clone size; the DNA was used to work out D and trimming. The sample yields approximately 200,000 clones, 70% to 90% seen once.

The rearrangement uses TRBV7-2 and TRBJ2-2; TRBD2 is a possible D gene (7 bases). The receptor was derived from a woman aged 18-35 years in good health and CMV-seropositive. Sequences were obtained from PBMCs. CDR3 loop: CASSFFGGGFTGELFF. In DNA, the CDR3 is TGTGCCAGCAGCTTTTTTGGGGGGGGCTTTACCGGGGAGCTGTTTTTT. The whole variable domain, remainder taken from reference TRBV7-2 and TRBJ2-2, is GAGVSQSPSNKVTEKGKDVELRCDPISGHTALYWYRQSLGQGLEFLIYFQGNSAPDKSGLPSDRFSAERTGGSVSTLTIQRTQQEDSAVYLCASSFFGGGFTGELFFGEGSRLTVL.